This T cell receptor beta chain derives from a study of cytomegalovirus exposure and HLA in healthy donors. Notes on this clone: Its specificity is unknown.

Regarding the study as a whole: TCR beta chains numbering more than 150 were designated cytomegalovirus-associated. Researchers reported in a later analysis that a missense DCLRE1C variant was tied to TCR beta V- and J-gene trimming.

The PCR had 60 Vbeta and 13 Jbeta primers. Assay: immunoSEQ multiplex PCR; the TCRdb copy retains only in-frame clones and omits some. The table has 110,000 to 150,000 clones, about 64% seen once. Germline V CDR1 and CDR2: SGHRS, YFSETQ. V lost 2 bases to trimming and J lost 6 bases; unmatched junction nucleotides: 4. The CDR3 totals 15 residues. The sequencing input was PBMCs. The V call is TRBV5-1, the J call TRBJ2-1; TRBD2 matches at 11 bases. The TCR sequence derives from a man aged 60 to 75 in good health and CMV-seronegative. DNA of the CDR3: TGCGCCAGCAGCTTCGGACTAGCGGGCCCCAATGAGCAGTTCTTC. Translation: CASSFGLAGPNEQFF.